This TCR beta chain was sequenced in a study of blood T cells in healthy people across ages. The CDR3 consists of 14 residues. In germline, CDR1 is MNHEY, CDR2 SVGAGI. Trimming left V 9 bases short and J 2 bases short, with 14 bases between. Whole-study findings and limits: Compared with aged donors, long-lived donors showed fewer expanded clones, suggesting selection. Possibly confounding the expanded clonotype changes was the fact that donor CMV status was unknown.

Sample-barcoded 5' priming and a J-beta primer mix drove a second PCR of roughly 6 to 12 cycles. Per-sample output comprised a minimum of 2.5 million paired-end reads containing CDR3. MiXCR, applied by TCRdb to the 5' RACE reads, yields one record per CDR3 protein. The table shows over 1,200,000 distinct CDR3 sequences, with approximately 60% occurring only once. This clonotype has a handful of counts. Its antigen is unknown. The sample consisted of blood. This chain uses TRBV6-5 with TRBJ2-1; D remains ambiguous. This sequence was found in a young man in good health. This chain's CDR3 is CASAGSWAYNEQFF. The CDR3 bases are TGTGCCAGTGCCGGGTCGTGGGCCTACAATGAGCAGTTCTTC.